This passage covers 10 T cell receptor beta chains from one sample sequenced in a study of T-cell memory formation after mild COVID-19. TCRdb analysed the 5' RACE reads with MiXCR anew, one entry per CDR3 protein. The sample includes hundreds of thousands of distinct CDR3 sequences, about a fifth of them seen just once. The sequenced sample consisted of PBMCs or a T cell subset sorted from them (not recorded which). The receptors stem from an adult woman who had mild COVID-19 (a few samples of this study predate the infection). Cell type and time point are not known.

The chain joins TRBV15 to TRBJ2-7; tentatively, D is TRBD1 (7 bases). The CDR3 runs 15 residues. The ends were cut back, 0 bases at V and 4 bases at J, with 13 bases in the middle. Per the germline V gene, CDR1 is LNHNV and CDR2 is YYDKDF (reference sequence). The CDR3 DNA is TGTGCCACCAGCAGAGACAGGGGGGTCGGGTACGAGCAGTACTTC. It codes for CATSRDRGVGYEQYF.

V is TRBV20-1 and J is TRBJ1-2; 9 bases line up with TRBD1. The CDR3 is 14 amino acids. The V and J ends lost 0 bases and 7 bases, in that order; junction bases with no gene match: 6. Germline loops: CDR1 DFQATT, CDR2 SNEGSKA (reference sequence). This CDR3 is CSARDPRQGGGYTF. In DNA form, the CDR3 reads TGCAGTGCTAGAGATCCGCGACAGGGGGGTGGCTACACCTTC.

A few counts support this clonotype. V gene TRBV6-6 combines with J gene TRBJ2-1; TRBD1 matches 10 bases. Germline CDR1 is MNHNY and CDR2 is SVGAGI (reference sequence). The junction had 8 bases not matched to a gene; V was cut back by 7 bases and J by 2 bases. The CDR3 sequence is 16 residues long. CDR3 amino acids: CASIFETGGPYNEQFF. CDR3 nucleotides: TGTGCCAGCATTTTCGAGACAGGGGGCCCCTACAATGAGCAGTTCTTC.

About this clonotype itself: An end of the junction does not agree with germline; a read error may underlie this. The chain employs TRBV7-2 and TRBJ2-5; D unresolved. Per germline, CDR1 SGHTA and CDR2 FQGNSA. This CDR3 spans 12 amino acids. The CDR3 DNA reads TGTGCCAGCAGCTTAGACCACGAGACCCAGTACTTC. Protein sequence: CASSLDHETQYF. The whole variable domain, filled in from reference TRBV7-2 and TRBJ2-5, reads GAGVSQSPSNKVTEKGKDVELRCDPISGHTALYWYRQSLGQGLEFLIYFQGNSAPDKSGLPSDRFSAERTGGSVSTLTIQRTQQEDSAVYLCASSLDHETQYFGPGTRLLVL.

This sequence joins TRBV11-2 and TRBJ2-1; 12 bases fit TRBD1. Germline V gene sequence: CDR1 SGHAT, CDR2 FQNNGV. Germline trimming cut 5 bases from V and 6 bases from J; bases unmatched to any gene: 2. This CDR3 contains 14 residues. DNA for the CDR3: TGTGCCAGCAGCCGGGACAGGGGGCGCAATGAGCAGTTCTTC. It specifies CASSRDRGRNEQFF.

The CDR3 coding sequence is TGTGCCAGCAGCCTTCCGGGACAGGTGTCCCATGAGCAGTTCTTC. Translating gives CASSLPGQVSHEQFF. The chain combines TRBV3-1 with TRBJ2-1, with 8 bases matching TRBD1. The CDR3 extends over 15 amino acids. The trim removed 4 bases at V and 8 bases at J, leaving 10 bases unmatched. Germline CDR1 reads LGHDT; CDR2 reads YNNKEL (reference sequence).

V is TRBV27 and J is TRBJ2-7, with 8 nucleotides matching TRBD1. This CDR3 comprises 15 residues. Germline CDR1 reads MNHEY; CDR2 reads SMNVEV (reference sequence). The trim removed 5 bases at V and 2 bases at J, leaving 8 bases unmatched. CDR3 in DNA: TGTGCCAGCAGTCCACTCGGACAGGGTACCTACGAGCAGTACTTC. Amino acids: CASSPLGQGTYEQYF.

The V gene is TRBV7-3, the J gene TRBJ2-3; 13 nucleotides align to TRBD2. V was pared by 5 bases and J by 0 bases, with 8 bases of the junction left unmatched. Germline V lookup: CDR1 SGHTA, CDR2 FQGTGA. There are 18 residues in the CDR3. The CDR3 nucleotides read TGTGCCAGCAGCCTCGGACTAGCGGGGGTTACTAGCACAGATACGCAGTATTTT. Encoded protein: CASSLGLAGVTSTDTQYF.

This clonotype has just a few counts. V usage is TRBV7-9 and J usage is TRBJ1-1; TRBD1 agrees at 9 bases. Germline loops: CDR1 SEHNR, CDR2 FQNEAQ (reference sequence). The CDR3 is 16 amino acids. V was clipped by 6 bases and J by 3 bases; unmatched bases: 11. CDR3 in amino acids: CASSTTYRGPDTEAFF. The CDR3 nucleotides read TGTGCCAGCAGTACTACTTACAGGGGGCCGGACACTGAAGCTTTCTTT.

This clonotype was seen a handful of times. V usage is TRBV19 and J usage is TRBJ2-7; perhaps TRBD2 as D (6 bases). V was shortened by 10 bases and J by 2 bases, with 15 bases between the two germline ends. This CDR3 is built from 13 residues. Per germline, CDR1 LNHDA and CDR2 SQIVND (reference sequence). The CDR3 loop is CATGGEQAYEQYF. CDR3 bases: TGTGCCACCGGGGGAGAGCAGGCCTACGAGCAGTACTTC.